This T cell receptor beta chain comes out of a study of cytomegalovirus exposure and HLA in healthy donors. At the level of the study: Researchers previously reported finding roughly 120 million unique TCR beta sequences from 170 million or so T cells.

Vbeta (60) and Jbeta (13) primers were used in the PCR. TCRdb keeps only in-frame clones here, not all; method: immunoSEQ multiplex PCR. The profile shows some 190,000 clones, around 84% of them singletons. The donors were healthy bone marrow donors. Concerning this clone itself: Its antigen is undetermined.

This CDR3 is built from 12 residues. J gave up 7 bases and V 6 bases, and 5 bases lay outside the gene matches. Germline-derived CDR1 and CDR2 are SNHLY and FYNNEI. General study points: Later on, a genetic analysis was performed. It linked a missense variant in DCLRE1C with V- and J-gene trimming of TCR beta. Overall, around 160 TCR beta chains were annotated as cytomegalovirus-associated.

The sequencing sample was made of PBMCs. The origin of this receptor is a boy between 2 and 10 years old in good health and CMV-seronegative. The chain couples TRBV2 to TRBJ1-1, with 7 bases that match TRBD1. CDR3 coding DNA: TGTGCCAGCAGGGACAGGTGGGGTGAAGCTTTCTTT. It encodes CASRDRWGEAFF.